These 18 T cell receptor beta chains originate from one sample sequenced in a study of shared clonotypes between healthy human individuals. Libraries were prepared by immunoSEQ multiplex PCR; TCRdb keeps only in-frame clonotypes and omits some of them. The sample yields millions of clones, roughly 93% seen once. Source material: naive CD4+ T cells from PBMCs. The subset is: CD45RA+ positively selected. The receptors derive from a man younger than 35 in good health. Some clones in this sample may be carry-over from other donors' samples.

The chain uses TRBV27 and TRBJ2-1; D unresolved. CDR3 length equals 16 residues. Germline loops: CDR1 MNHEY, CDR2 SMNVEV (reference sequence). V was pared by 0 bases and J by 7 bases, with 16 bases between. The CDR3 sequence is CASSLSSPAGRNEQFF. Here the CDR3 DNA reads TGTGCCAGCAGTTTATCCTCCCCGGCCGGAAGGAATGAGCAGTTCTTC.

The chain carries TRBV7-2 and TRBJ1-6, with D unclear. Germline V gene sequence: CDR1 SGHTA, CDR2 FQGNSA. The length of the CDR3 is 14 residues. Trimming took off 2 bases at V and 3 bases at J, with 5 bases between the two ends. The CDR3 region has the DNA TGTGCCAGCAGCTTACGGGGCTATAATTCACCCCTCCACTTT. It is translated as CASSLRGYNSPLHF.

This clone came up once. This chain joins TRBV4-1 and TRBJ2-5; TRBD1 agrees at 9 bases. V trimming: 2 bases; J trimming: 9 bases; junction bases outside the gene matches: 10. The germline CDR1 and CDR2 sequences are MGHRA and YSYEKL. The CDR3 loop spans 15 amino acids. The CDR3 region has the DNA TGCGCCAGCAGCCAATTCGACAGGGGGATACGTGCCCAGTACTTC. This sequence encodes CASSQFDRGIRAQYF.

This sequence joins TRBV4-3 and TRBJ1-2; TRBD1 might be the D (5 bases). The CDR3 loop spans 15 amino acids. Germline V gene sequence: CDR1 LGHNA, CDR2 YSLEER. V was pared by 0 bases and J by 0 bases, with 8 bases between. The CDR3 protein is CASSQDWGANYGYTF. The CDR3 region has the DNA TGCGCCAGCAGCCAAGATTGGGGCGCTAACTATGGCTACACCTTC.

The V and J genes are TRBV9 and TRBJ2-1; 8 bases map to TRBD2. J was trimmed by 7 bases and V by 4 bases; bases with no gene match: 10. Germline CDR1 is SGDLS and CDR2 is YYNGEE. This CDR3 spans 15 amino acids. Here the CDR3 reads CASSPRLAPGNEQFF. CDR3 DNA: TGTGCCAGCAGCCCCAGACTAGCGCCGGGTAATGAGCAGTTCTTC.

The chain has TRBV19 and TRBJ2-7; D is ambiguous. CDR1 is LNHDA, CDR2 SQIVND, per germline (reference sequence). The CDR3 extends over 15 amino acids. V shed 8 bases and J shed 0 bases, with 17 bases lying between them. The CDR3 DNA is TGTGCCAGTCTGGGGTGGTGGAAGAGCTCCTACGAGCAGTACTTC. This gives the protein CASLGWWKSSYEQYF.

This clone was detected only once. The chain links TRBV28 to TRBJ2-7; D is possibly TRBD2 (7 bases). CDR1 is MDHEN, CDR2 SYDVKM, per germline. V was cut by 1 base and J by 6 bases, with 16 bases left in between. The CDR3 is made up of 15 amino acids. The CDR3 DNA follows: TGTGCCAGCAGTTTATCAGGGGACTGGGAGGGCGAGCAGTACTTC. Translation gives CASSLSGDWEGEQYF.

Remarks on this clone: Other DNA sequences within the sample encode an identical CDR3. The V gene is TRBV9, the J gene TRBJ2-7; unclear D gene. V shed 0 bases and J shed 1 base, with 8 bases lying between them. In germline, CDR1 is SGDLS, CDR2 YYNGEE. This CDR3 is built from 14 residues. The CDR3 nucleotides are TGTGCCAGCAGCGTAGGCTCGCTTTCCTACGAGCAGTACTTC. Translation: CASSVGSLSYEQYF.

The chain joins TRBV4-2 to TRBJ2-5; the match to TRBD2 covers 7 bases. The germline V gene has CDR1 LGHNA and CDR2 YNFKEQ. CDR3 size: 16 residues. V shed 1 base, J shed 5 bases, and the junction held 10 bases outside the gene matches. The CDR3 sequence: CASSQGGTNFWETQYF. In nucleotides, the CDR3 is TGTGCCAGCAGCCAAGGAGGGACTAACTTCTGGGAGACCCAGTACTTC.

The chain has TRBV5-1 and TRBJ1-1, with D perhaps TRBD1 (5 bases). Trimming removed 2 bases from V and 3 bases from J, with 11 bases in between. CDR3 length equals 14 residues. The germline V gene encodes CDR1 SGHRS and CDR2 YFSETQ. DNA of the CDR3: TGCGCCAGCAGCTTACCCGGGGCCTACACTGAAGCTTTCTTT. Protein: CASSLPGAYTEAFF.

This sequence joins TRBV9 and TRBJ2-5, with D perhaps TRBD1 (7 bases). Trimming took 0 bases from V and 5 from J, leaving 17 bases between them. Germline V gives CDR1 SGDLS, CDR2 YYNGEE. The CDR3 is 16 amino acids. The CDR3 region has the DNA TGTGCCAGCAGCGTAGGAGGAGGAGGGGGCGCGGAGACCCAGTACTTC. Translation: CASSVGGGGGAETQYF.

This clone was recorded only once. The rearrangement uses TRBV7-2 and TRBJ1-2; D may be TRBD1 (5 bases). Trimming stripped 5 bases from V and 4 bases from J, with 14 bases between. The germline V gene encodes CDR1 SGHTA and CDR2 FQGNSA. The length of the CDR3 is 14 residues. CDR3 amino acids: CASSPGGVAYGYTF. Here the CDR3 DNA reads TGTGCCAGCAGCCCCGGGGGGGTGGCCTATGGCTACACCTTC.

Only one count was recorded for this clone. This CDR3 is also generated by other DNA sequences in the sample. The rearrangement links TRBV27 to TRBJ2-5; D is ambiguous. Germline loops: CDR1 MNHEY, CDR2 SMNVEV (reference sequence). CDR3 size: 13 residues. V lost 4 bases and J 2 bases, leaving 8 bases between the germline ends. CDR3 nucleotides: TGTGCCAGCAGTTCGACAAAACAAGAGACCCAGTACTTC. Protein product: CASSSTKQETQYF.

The chain links TRBV5-1 to TRBJ1-1; D is perhaps TRBD1 (5 bases). The V gene lost 4 bases and the J gene lost 3 bases, with 19 bases spanning the gap. This CDR3 is 16 amino acids long. Germline CDR1 reads SGHRS; CDR2 reads YFSETQ. The CDR3 protein is CASSKEGHRAYTEAFF. Written as DNA, the CDR3 is TGCGCCAGCAGCAAAGAAGGACACCGGGCTTACACTGAAGCTTTCTTT.

The V call is TRBV6-1, the J call TRBJ1-1; D is uncertain. Germline V lookup: CDR1 MNHNS, CDR2 SASEGT. Trimming removed 2 bases at V and 4 bases at J, with 8 bases between. This CDR3 spans 13 amino acids. The CDR3 region is CASSEQRSTEAFF. As DNA, the CDR3 is TGTGCCAGCAGTGAACAACGAAGCACTGAAGCTTTCTTT.

The chain links TRBV30 to TRBJ1-2; no definite D call. Between the trimmed V and J ends, which lost 2 bases and 4 bases, there was a span of 8 bases. Germline assignment: CDR1 GTSNPN and CDR2 SVGIG (reference sequence). The length of the CDR3 is 12 residues. The CDR3 coding sequence is TGTGCCTGGAGTCGGCACCTCTATGGCTACACCTTC. As protein: CAWSRHLYGYTF.

The chain has TRBV30 and TRBJ1-5; perhaps TRBD1 as D (6 bases). The CDR3 runs 16 residues. Germline CDR1 reads GTSNPN; CDR2 reads SVGIG (reference sequence). Trimming removed 1 base at V and 14 bases at J, with 27 bases between. The CDR3 protein is CAWSGETGPPRGSEHF. The CDR3 DNA is TGTGCCTGGAGTGGGGAGACAGGTCCACCGAGGGGGTCTGAGCATTTT. Full variable domain (remainder filled in from reference TRBV30 and TRBJ1-5): SQTIHQWPATLVQPVGSPLSLECTVEGTSNPNLYWYRQAAGRGLQLLFYSVGIGQISSEVPQNLSASRPQDRQFILSSKKLLLSDSGFYLCAWSGETGPPRGSEHFGDGTRLSIL.

The gene calls are TRBV10-3 and TRBJ1-1, with no clear D. This CDR3 region has 14 residues. Germline CDR1 and CDR2: ENHRY and SYGVKD. The germline V and J ends were trimmed by 4 bases and 1 base, with 10 bases remaining between them. DNA of the CDR3: TGTGCCATCAGTGGGTTAGGCACGAACACTGAAGCTTTCTTT. It translates to CAISGLGTNTEAFF.